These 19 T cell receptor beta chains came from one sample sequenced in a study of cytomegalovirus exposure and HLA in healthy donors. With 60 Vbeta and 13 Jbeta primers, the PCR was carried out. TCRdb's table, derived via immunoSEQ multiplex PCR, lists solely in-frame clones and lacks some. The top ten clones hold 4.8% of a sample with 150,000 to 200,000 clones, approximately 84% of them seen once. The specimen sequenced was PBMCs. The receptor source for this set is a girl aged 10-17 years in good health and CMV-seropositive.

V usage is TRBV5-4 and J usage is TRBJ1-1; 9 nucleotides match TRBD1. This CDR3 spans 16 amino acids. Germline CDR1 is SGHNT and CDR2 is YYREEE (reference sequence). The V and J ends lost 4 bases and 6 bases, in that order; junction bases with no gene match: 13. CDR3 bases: TGTGCCAGCAGCGGAACAGGGGGCAGAGGGTTGGCTGAAGCTTTCTTT. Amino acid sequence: CASSGTGGRGLAEAFF.

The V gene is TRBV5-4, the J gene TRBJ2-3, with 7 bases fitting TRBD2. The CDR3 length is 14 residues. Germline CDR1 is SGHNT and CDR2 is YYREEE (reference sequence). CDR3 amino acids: CGPGSGPSSDTQYF. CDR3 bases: TGTGGGCCAGGTAGCGGGCCTAGCTCAGATACGCAGTATTTT.

The CDR3 spells CASSQGAGTSRGGPTDTQYF. CDR3 nucleotides: TGTGCCAGCAGCCAGGGAGCCGGGACTAGTCGGGGGGGGCCCACAGATACGCAGTATTTT. V is TRBV4-2 and J is TRBJ2-3; 8 positions match TRBD2. Trimming at V came to 3 bases and at J to 2 bases, leaving 19 bases not matched to a gene. Germline loops: CDR1 LGHNA, CDR2 YNFKEQ. The CDR3 runs 20 residues.

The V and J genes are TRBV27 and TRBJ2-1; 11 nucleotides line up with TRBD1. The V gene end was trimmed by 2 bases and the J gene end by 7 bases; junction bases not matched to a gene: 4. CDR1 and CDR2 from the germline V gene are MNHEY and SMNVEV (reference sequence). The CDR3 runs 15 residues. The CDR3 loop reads CASSLTGTGGNEQFF. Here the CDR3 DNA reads TGTGCCAGCAGTTTAACCGGGACAGGGGGAAATGAGCAGTTCTTC.

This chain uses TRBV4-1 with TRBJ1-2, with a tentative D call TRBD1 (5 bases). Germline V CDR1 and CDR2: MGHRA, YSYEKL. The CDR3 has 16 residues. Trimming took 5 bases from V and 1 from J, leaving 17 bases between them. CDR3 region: CASSESRWGDNYGYTF. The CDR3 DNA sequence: TGCGCCAGCAGCGAATCCCGGTGGGGGGATAACTATGGCTACACCTTC.

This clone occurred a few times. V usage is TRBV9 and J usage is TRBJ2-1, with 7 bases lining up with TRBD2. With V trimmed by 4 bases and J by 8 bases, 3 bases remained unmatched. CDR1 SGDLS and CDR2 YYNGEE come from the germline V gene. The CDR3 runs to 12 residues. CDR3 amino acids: CASSMGGDEQFF. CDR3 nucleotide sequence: TGTGCCAGCAGCATGGGGGGGGATGAGCAGTTCTTC.

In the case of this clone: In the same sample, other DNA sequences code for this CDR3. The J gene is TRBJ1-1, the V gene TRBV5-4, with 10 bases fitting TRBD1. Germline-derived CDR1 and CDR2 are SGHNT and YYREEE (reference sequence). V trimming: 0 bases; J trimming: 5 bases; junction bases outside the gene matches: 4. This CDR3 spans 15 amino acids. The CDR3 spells CASSLGQGAGTEAFF. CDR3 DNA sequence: TGTGCCAGCAGCTTGGGACAGGGGGCTGGGACTGAAGCTTTCTTT.

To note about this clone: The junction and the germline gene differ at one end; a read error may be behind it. The CDR3 nucleotides read TGTGCCAGCACTGAAACTTCCGGGACAGGGACTGAGCAGTTCTTC. Encoded protein: CASTETSGTGTEQFF. The J gene is TRBJ2-1, the V gene TRBV6-1, with TRBD1 matching over 9 bases. The CDR3 runs to 15 residues. CDR1 is MNHNS and CDR2 is SASEGT in the germline V gene.

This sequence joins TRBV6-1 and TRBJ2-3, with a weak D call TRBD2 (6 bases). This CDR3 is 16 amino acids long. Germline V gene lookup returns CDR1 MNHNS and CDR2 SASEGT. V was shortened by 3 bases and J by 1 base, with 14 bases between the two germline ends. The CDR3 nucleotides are TGTGCCAGCAGTGAGTTCGGACCGGGAGGCACAGATACGCAGTATTTT. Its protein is CASSEFGPGGTDTQYF.

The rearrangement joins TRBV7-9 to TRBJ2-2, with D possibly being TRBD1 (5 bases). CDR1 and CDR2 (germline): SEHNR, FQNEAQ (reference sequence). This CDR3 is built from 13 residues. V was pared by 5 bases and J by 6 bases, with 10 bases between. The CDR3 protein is CASSETGPGELFF. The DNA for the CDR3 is TGTGCCAGCAGCGAAACAGGTCCCGGGGAGCTGTTTTTT.

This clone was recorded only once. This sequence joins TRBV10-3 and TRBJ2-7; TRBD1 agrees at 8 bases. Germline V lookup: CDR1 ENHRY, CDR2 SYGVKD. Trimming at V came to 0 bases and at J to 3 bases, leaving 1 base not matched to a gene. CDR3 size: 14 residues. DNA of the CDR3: TGTGCCATCAGTGAGTCCGGGACAGGCTACGAGCAGTACTTC. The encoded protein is CAISESGTGYEQYF.

The CDR3 nucleotides are TGTGCCAGCAGCCAGGGACAGGGGGCGCTTCGGGGTGGCTACACCTTC. Amino acid sequence: CASSQGQGALRGGYTF. This chain connects TRBV27 to TRBJ1-2, with 12 bases lining up with TRBD1. This CDR3 has 16 amino acids. V shed 6 bases, J shed 7 bases, and the junction held 12 bases outside the gene matches. Germline V gene lookup returns CDR1 MNHEY and CDR2 SMNVEV (reference sequence).

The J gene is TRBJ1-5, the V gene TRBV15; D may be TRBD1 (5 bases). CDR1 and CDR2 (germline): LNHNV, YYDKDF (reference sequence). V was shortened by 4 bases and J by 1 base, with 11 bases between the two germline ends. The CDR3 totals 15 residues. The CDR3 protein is CATSIAGFSNQPQHF. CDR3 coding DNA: TGTGCCACCAGCATTGCAGGGTTCAGCAATCAGCCCCAGCATTTT.

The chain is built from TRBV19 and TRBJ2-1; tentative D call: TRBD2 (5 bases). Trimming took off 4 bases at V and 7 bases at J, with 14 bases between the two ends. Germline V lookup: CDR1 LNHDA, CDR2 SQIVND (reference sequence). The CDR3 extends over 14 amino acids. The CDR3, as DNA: TGTGCCAGTAGTACGGCGGGTAGTTTGAATGAGCAGTTCTTC. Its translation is CASSTAGSLNEQFF.

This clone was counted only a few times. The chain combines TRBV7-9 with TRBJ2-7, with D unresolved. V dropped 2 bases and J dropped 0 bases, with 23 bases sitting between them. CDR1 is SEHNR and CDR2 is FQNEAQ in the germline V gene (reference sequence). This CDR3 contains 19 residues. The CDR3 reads CASSLSRKTETLNSYEQYF. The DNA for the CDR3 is TGTGCCAGCAGCTTAAGCAGGAAAACTGAAACTTTAAACTCCTACGAGCAGTACTTC.

CDR3 amino acids: CASSQDDWRLPISYEQYF. The CDR3 DNA reads as TGTGCCAGCAGCCAAGATGATTGGCGACTGCCGATCTCCTACGAGCAGTACTTC. The chain combines TRBV14 with TRBJ2-7; no reliable D call. V was shortened by 0 bases and J by 0 bases, with 18 bases between the two germline ends. CDR1 is SGHDN and CDR2 is FVKESK in the germline V gene. This CDR3 comprises 18 residues.

The CDR3 region has the DNA TGTGCCAGCAGTGGCACCCGGGACAGCTCTTATAGCAATCAGCCCCAGCATTTT. It translates to CASSGTRDSSYSNQPQHF. The gene calls are TRBV2 and TRBJ1-5; 7 bases map to TRBD1. The CDR3 has 18 amino acids. The germline V gene encodes CDR1 SNHLY and CDR2 FYNNEI. The junction had 12 bases not matched to a gene; V was cut back by 4 bases and J by 0 bases.

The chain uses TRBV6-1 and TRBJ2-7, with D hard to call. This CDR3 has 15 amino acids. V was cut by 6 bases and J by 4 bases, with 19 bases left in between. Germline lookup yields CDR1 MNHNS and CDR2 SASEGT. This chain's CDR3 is CASSAAPILPYEQYF. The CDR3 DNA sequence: TGTGCCAGCAGCGCCGCCCCCATACTCCCTTACGAGCAGTACTTC.

CDR3 amino acids: CASSDPGTGGETQYF. The CDR3 DNA reads TGTGCCAGCAGTGACCCCGGGACAGGGGGCGAGACCCAGTACTTC. The V call is TRBV25-1, the J call TRBJ2-5; TRBD1 agrees at 12 bases. The CDR3 is made up of 15 amino acids. Germline V gives CDR1 MGHDK, CDR2 SYGVNS. The V gene end was trimmed by 3 bases and the J gene end by 5 bases; junction bases not matched to a gene: 4.